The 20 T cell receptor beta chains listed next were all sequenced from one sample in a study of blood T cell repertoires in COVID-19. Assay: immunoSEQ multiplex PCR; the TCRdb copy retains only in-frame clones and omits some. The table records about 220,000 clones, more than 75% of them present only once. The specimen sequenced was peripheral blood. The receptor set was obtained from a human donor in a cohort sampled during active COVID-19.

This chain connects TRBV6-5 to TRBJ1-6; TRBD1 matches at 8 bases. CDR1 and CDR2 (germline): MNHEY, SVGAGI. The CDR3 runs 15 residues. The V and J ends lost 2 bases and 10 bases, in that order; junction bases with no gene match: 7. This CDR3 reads CASSYLDRAGSPLHF. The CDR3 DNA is TGTGCCAGCAGTTACCTGGACAGGGCTGGGTCACCCCTCCACTTT.

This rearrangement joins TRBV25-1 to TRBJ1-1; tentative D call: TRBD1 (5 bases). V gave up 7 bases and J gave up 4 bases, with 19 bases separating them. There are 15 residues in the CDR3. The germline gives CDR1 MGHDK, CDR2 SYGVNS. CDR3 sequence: CASTAQQVKGTEAFF. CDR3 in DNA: TGTGCCAGCACTGCGCAACAGGTAAAGGGCACTGAAGCTTTCTTT.

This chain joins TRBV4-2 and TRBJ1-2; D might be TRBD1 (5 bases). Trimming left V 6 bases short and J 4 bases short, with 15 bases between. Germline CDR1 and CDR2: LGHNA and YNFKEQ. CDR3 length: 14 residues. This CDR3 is CASSLGLGGYGYTF. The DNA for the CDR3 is TGTGCCAGCAGTCTGGGGCTGGGGGGCTATGGCTACACCTTC.

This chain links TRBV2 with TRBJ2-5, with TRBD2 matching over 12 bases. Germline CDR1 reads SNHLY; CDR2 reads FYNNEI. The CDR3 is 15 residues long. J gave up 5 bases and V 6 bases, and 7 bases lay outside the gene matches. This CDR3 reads CASRRLGTSGETQYF. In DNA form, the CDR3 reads TGTGCCAGCAGGAGGTTAGGGACTAGCGGGGAGACCCAGTACTTC.

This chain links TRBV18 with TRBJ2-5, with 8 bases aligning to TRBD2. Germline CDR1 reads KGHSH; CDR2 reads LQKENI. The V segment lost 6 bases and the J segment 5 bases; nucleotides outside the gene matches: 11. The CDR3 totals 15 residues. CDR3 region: CASSPQSGSGETQYF. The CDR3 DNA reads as TGTGCCAGCTCCCCCCAGAGCGGGAGTGGGGAGACCCAGTACTTC.

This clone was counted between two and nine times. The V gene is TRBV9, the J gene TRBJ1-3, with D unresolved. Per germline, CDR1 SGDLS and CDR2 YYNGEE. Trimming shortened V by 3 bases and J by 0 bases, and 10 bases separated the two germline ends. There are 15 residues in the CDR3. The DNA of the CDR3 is TGTGCCAGCAGCGCTCGTCCGTTCTCTGGAAACACCATATATTTT. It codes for CASSARPFSGNTIYF. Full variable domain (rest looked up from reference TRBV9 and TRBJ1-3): DSGVTQTPKHLITATGQRVTLRCSPRSGDLSVYWYQQSLDQGLQFLIQYYNGEERAKGNILERFSAQQFPDLHSELNLSSLELGDSALYFCASSARPFSGNTIYFGEGSWLTVV.

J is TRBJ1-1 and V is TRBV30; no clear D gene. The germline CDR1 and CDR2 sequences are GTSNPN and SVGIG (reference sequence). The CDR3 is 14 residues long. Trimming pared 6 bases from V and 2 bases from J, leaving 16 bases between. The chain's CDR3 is CACDSVSVNTEAFF. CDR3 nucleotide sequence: TGTGCCTGTGACTCGGTGAGCGTTAACACTGAAGCTTTCTTT.

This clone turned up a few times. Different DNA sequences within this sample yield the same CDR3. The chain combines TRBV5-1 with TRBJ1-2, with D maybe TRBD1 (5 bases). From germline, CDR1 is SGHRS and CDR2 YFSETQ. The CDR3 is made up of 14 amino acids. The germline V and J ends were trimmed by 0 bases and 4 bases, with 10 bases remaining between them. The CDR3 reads CASSLGGRAYGYTF. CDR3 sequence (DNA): TGCGCCAGCAGCTTGGGTGGCAGGGCCTATGGCTACACCTTC.

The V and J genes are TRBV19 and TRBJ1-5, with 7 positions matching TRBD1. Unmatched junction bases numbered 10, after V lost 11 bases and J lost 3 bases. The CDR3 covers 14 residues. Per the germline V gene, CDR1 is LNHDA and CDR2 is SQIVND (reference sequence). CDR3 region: CAGGDRELNQPQHF. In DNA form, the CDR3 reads TGTGCCGGAGGAGACAGGGAACTCAATCAGCCCCAGCATTTT.

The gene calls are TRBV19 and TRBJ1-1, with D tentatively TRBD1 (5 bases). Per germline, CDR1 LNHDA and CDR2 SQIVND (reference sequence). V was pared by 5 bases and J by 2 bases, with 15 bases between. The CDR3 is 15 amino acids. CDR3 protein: CASSRGSPQNTEAFF. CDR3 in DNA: TGTGCCAGTAGTCGGGGGAGCCCCCAAAACACTGAAGCTTTCTTT.

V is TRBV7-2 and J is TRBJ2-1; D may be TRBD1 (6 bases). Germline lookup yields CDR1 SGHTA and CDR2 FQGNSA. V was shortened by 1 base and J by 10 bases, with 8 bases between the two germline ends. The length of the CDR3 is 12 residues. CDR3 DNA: TGTGCCAGCAGCTTAGTCACAGGGGAGCAGTTCTTC. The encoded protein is CASSLVTGEQFF.

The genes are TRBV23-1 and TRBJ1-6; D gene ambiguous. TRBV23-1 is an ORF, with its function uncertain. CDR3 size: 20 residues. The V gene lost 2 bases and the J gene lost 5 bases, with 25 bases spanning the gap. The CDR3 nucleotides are TGCGCCAGCAGTCAAAGTAAGTTCATTGGGAGCGGCTGTGATAATTCACCCCTCCACTTT. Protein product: CASSQSKFIGSGCDNSPLHF.

CDR3: CASSTRAGTETGELFF. CDR3 DNA: TGTGCCAGCAGCACCCGCGCCGGGACAGAAACCGGGGAGCTGTTTTTT. The chain recombines TRBV21-1 with TRBJ2-2; the table's D call, TRBD1, was not checked against the DNA. TRBV21-1 is a pseudogene segment. There are 16 residues in the CDR3.

This chain's CDR3 is CAISDSTSGRDTDTQYF. The CDR3 coding sequence is TGTGCCATCAGTGATTCCACTAGCGGGAGGGACACAGATACGCAGTATTTT. The V call is TRBV10-3, the J call TRBJ2-3; TRBD2 matches 13 bases. Germline V gene sequence: CDR1 ENHRY, CDR2 SYGVKD. V dropped 3 bases and J dropped 2; count of bases not matched to a gene: 5. The CDR3 consists of 17 residues.

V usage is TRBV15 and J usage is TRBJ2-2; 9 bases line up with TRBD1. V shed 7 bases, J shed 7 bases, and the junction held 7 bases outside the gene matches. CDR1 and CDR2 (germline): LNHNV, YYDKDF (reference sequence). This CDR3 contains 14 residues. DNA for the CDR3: TGTGCCACCACCAAGGACAGGGGTTACGGGGAGCTGTTTTTT. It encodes CATTKDRGYGELFF.

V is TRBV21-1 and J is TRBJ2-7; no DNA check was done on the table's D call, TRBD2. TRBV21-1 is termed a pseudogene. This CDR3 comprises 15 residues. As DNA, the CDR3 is TGTGCCAGCAGCAAAGAAGGAGGGAGCTCCTACGAGCAGTACTTC. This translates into CASSKEGGSSYEQYF.

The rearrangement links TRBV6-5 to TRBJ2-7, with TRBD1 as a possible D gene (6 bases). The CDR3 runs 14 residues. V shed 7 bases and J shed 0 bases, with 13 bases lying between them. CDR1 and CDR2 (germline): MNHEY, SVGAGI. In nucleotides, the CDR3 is TGTGCCAGCATCCCACAGGGATCCTCCTACGAGCAGTACTTC. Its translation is CASIPQGSSYEQYF.

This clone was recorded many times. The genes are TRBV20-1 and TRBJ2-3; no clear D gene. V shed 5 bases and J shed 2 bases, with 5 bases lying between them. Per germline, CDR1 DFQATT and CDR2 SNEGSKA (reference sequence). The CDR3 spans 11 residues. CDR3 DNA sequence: TGCAGTGCTTACTCCACAGATACGCAGTATTTT. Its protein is CSAYSTDTQYF.

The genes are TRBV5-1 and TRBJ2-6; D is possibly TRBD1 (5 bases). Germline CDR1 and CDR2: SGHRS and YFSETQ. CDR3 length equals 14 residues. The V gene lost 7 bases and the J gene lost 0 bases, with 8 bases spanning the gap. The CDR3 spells CASGRDSGANVLTF. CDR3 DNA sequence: TGCGCCAGCGGCAGGGACTCTGGGGCCAACGTCCTGACTTTC.

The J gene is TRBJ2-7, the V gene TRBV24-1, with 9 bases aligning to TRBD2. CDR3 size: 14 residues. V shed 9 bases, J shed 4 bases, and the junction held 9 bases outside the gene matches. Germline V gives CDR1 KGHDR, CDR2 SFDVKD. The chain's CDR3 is CATSRAGGGYEQYF. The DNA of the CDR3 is TGTGCCACCTCCCGTGCGGGAGGGGGATACGAGCAGTACTTC.